Below are 15 T cell receptor beta chains sequenced from a single sample in a study of CXCR3-negative and CXCR3-positive naive CD8 T cells. The study made its TRB cDNA libraries by 5' RACE, adding UMI labels. TCRdb derives one entry per CDR3 protein from the 5' RACE reads, leaving out DNA. The sample totals 130,000 or so distinct CDR3 sequences; its top ten clones hold around 0.41%. The study's findings and limits: Naive cells positive for CXCR3 carried more hydrophobic TRB CDR3s than CXCR3-negative ones.

What these receptors recognize is not known. The source material was naive CXCR3+ CD8+ T cells from blood. The subset: CD45RO-CCR7+CD27+CD95- naive CD8+ T cells expressing CXCR3 (TNR3+). Source of these receptors: a human donor in good health. Some clones in this sample may be carry-over from other donors' samples.

The chain carries TRBV4-3 and TRBJ1-1. The germline V gene has CDR1 LGHNA and CDR2 YSLEER. The CDR3 is 13 residues long. The CDR3 sequence is CASSQFRNIEAFF.

The chain links TRBV7-3 to TRBJ2-1; TCRdb proposes TRBD2, but this gene call is untestable without DNA. Germline V CDR1 and CDR2: SGHTA, FQGTGA. This CDR3 region has 19 residues. CDR3 region: CASSPSLAGGPGTYNEQFF.

CDR3 region: CSARTGDTEAFF. The gene calls are TRBV20-1 and TRBJ1-1; the D call of TRBD1 rests on TCRdb alone, since no DNA is present to check it. This CDR3 has 12 amino acids. CDR1 DFQATT and CDR2 SNEGSKA come from the germline V gene (reference sequence).

This chain links TRBV7-9 with TRBJ2-7; the D call of TRBD1 rests on TCRdb alone, since no DNA is present to check it. Germline V gene data show CDR1 as SEHNR and CDR2 as FQNEAQ (reference sequence). The CDR3 covers 13 residues. The CDR3 is CASSPRNSGEQYF.

The V and J genes are TRBV12-5 and TRBJ1-1; TCRdb gives TRBD1 as the D gene, but with no DNA this cannot be confirmed. CDR1 and CDR2 (germline): LGHNT, FRNRAP. The CDR3 totals 16 residues. CDR3 sequence: CASGLPDLDRNQEAFF.

CDR3: CASSLSDYEQYF. The chain has TRBV28 and TRBJ2-7. The CDR3 covers 12 residues. Germline V gene sequence: CDR1 MDHEN, CDR2 SYDVKM.

This chain connects TRBV19 to TRBJ2-1. Germline V gene sequence: CDR1 LNHDA, CDR2 SQIVND (reference sequence). The CDR3 is 15 amino acids. CDR3 loop: CASTNSFSAYNEQFF.

The chain carries TRBV5-6 and TRBJ1-1. The CDR3 covers 13 residues. Germline CDR1 reads SGHDT; CDR2 reads YYEEEE. The CDR3 spells CASSFLYIPEAFF.

This chain connects TRBV5-6 to TRBJ2-1; no DNA is available, so the TRBD2 call from TCRdb remains unchecked. CDR1 is SGHDT and CDR2 is YYEEEE in the germline V gene. There are 15 residues in the CDR3. This chain's CDR3 is CASSYRTSGYNEQFF.

CDR3 region: CSVAQGASTQYF. The V gene is TRBV29-1, the J gene TRBJ2-3; TCRdb outputs TRBD1, but without DNA this stays unchecked. This CDR3 comprises 12 residues. The germline V gene encodes CDR1 SQVTM and CDR2 ANQGSEA.

V usage is TRBV11-2 and J usage is TRBJ2-1; TCRdb's D call of TRBD2 is untestable without DNA. Germline lookup yields CDR1 SGHAT and CDR2 FQNNGV. The CDR3 runs to 15 residues. CDR3 amino acids: CASSKGTSGPNEQFF.

The chain is built from TRBV28 and TRBJ1-5; TCRdb outputs TRBD1, but without DNA this stays unchecked. Per the germline V gene, CDR1 is MDHEN and CDR2 is SYDVKM. The CDR3 covers 16 residues. The CDR3 loop is CASSFPGQASNQPQHF. The full variable domain, with the rest looked up from reference TRBV28 and TRBJ1-5, is DVKVTQSSRYLVKRTGEKVFLECVQDMDHENMFWYRQDPGLGLRLIYFSYDVKMKEKGDIPEGYSVSREKKERFSLILESASTNQTSMYLCASSFPGQASNQPQHFGDGTRLSIL.

J is TRBJ2-2 and V is TRBV29-1; the D call of TRBD1 rests on TCRdb alone, since no DNA is present to check it. The CDR3 length is 14 residues. The germline CDR1 and CDR2 sequences are SQVTM and ANQGSEA. This CDR3 reads CSVGGGAGTGELFF.

This chain uses TRBV6-2 or TRBV6-3 with TRBJ2-3; as DNA is missing, the TRBD2 call by TCRdb cannot be tested. This CDR3 is 17 amino acids long. Germline lookup yields CDR1 MNHEY and CDR2 SVGEGT. Here the CDR3 reads CASSPPNVSGRKDTQYF.

V and J are TRBV13 and TRBJ2-4; the TCRdb call, TRBD1, lacks DNA for checking. The germline CDR1 and CDR2 sequences are PRHDT and FYEKMQ (reference sequence). This CDR3 comprises 17 residues. The chain's CDR3 is CASSSRTGTSEPNIQYF. Full variable domain (outside the CDR3, taken from reference TRBV13 and TRBJ2-4): AAGVIQSPRHLIKEKRETATLKCYPIPRHDTVYWYQQGPGQDPQFLISFYEKMQSDKGSIPDRFSAQQFSDYHSELNMSSLELGDSALYFCASSSRTGTSEPNIQYFGAGTRLSVL.